The 27 T cell receptor beta chains below were found in one sample sequenced in a study of CD8 T cells in ankylosing spondylitis. TCRdb analysed the 5' RACE reads with MiXCR anew, one entry per CDR3 protein. The repertoire holds tens of thousands of distinct CDR3 sequences, with 27% as singletons. The specimen was blood, either unsorted or a sorted T cell fraction (not recorded which). The source is a male donor with ankylosing spondylitis or in good health (not recorded which).

The table lists this clonotype with a count of one. Just one base apart from a much larger clone, this may be a read error. The chain employs TRBV5-1 and TRBJ1-1; D call uncertain. The CDR3 runs to 13 residues. Germline V gene sequence: CDR1 SGHRS, CDR2 YFSETQ. The V gene lost 0 bases and the J gene lost 0 bases, with 3 bases spanning the gap. The CDR3 here is CASSLDMNTEAFF. For the CDR3, the DNA is TGCGCCAGCAGCTTGGACATGAACACTGAAGCTTTCTTT.

In this sample, this clonotype turned up once. V and J are TRBV5-1 and TRBJ2-3; D is ambiguous. From germline, CDR1 is SGHRS and CDR2 YFSETQ. The V end lost 2 bases, the J end lost 4 bases, and 14 bases lay between the germline ends. This CDR3 region has 15 residues. CDR3 sequence reads: CASSFTRPSADTQYF. In DNA form, the CDR3 reads TGCGCCAGCAGCTTCACGAGACCATCGGCAGATACGCAGTATTTT.

The genes are TRBV9 and TRBJ1-5, with D tentatively TRBD1 (6 bases). Germline CDR1 reads SGDLS; CDR2 reads YYNGEE. There are 13 residues in the CDR3. The ends were cut back, 4 bases at V and 4 bases at J, with 9 bases in the middle. CDR3 sequence reads: CASSLTGNQPQHF. Here the CDR3 DNA reads TGTGCCAGCAGCCTCACAGGGAATCAGCCCCAGCATTTT.

This clonotype has only a few counts. CDR3 sequence: CASSERKGTEQFF. DNA of the CDR3: TGTGCCAGCAGTGAAAGGAAGGGAACTGAGCAGTTCTTC. V usage is TRBV2 and J usage is TRBJ2-1, with D uncertain. The germline gives CDR1 SNHLY, CDR2 FYNNEI. This CDR3 contains 13 residues. Trimming took off 2 bases at V and 9 bases at J, with 11 bases between the two ends.

V usage is TRBV18 and J usage is TRBJ2-1, with 7 bases fitting TRBD2. The germline gives CDR1 KGHSH, CDR2 LQKENI. The CDR3 is made up of 16 amino acids. The ends lost 0 bases at V and 7 bases at J; junction bases unmatched: 9. The CDR3 here is CASSPPSTSKNNEQFF. CDR3 sequence (DNA): TGTGCCAGCTCACCACCTTCGACTAGCAAGAATAATGAGCAGTTCTTC. Together with reference TRBV18 and TRBJ2-1, the CDR3 gives the full variable domain: NAGVMQNPRHLVRRRGQEARLRCSPMKGHSHVYWYRQLPEEGLKFMVYLQKENIIDESGMPKERFSAEFPKEGPSILRIQQVVRGDSAAYFCASSPPSTSKNNEQFFGPGTRLTVL.

This clonotype has a count of ten or more. The chain employs TRBV7-6 and TRBJ2-3, with 9 nucleotides matching TRBD2. Germline CDR1 is SGHVS and CDR2 is FNYEAQ. CDR3 length equals 14 residues. V trimming: 5 bases; J trimming: 5 bases; junction bases outside the gene matches: 5. CDR3 DNA sequence: TGTGCCAGCAGCCGCGGGGGGGCCAGAGATACGCAGTATTTT. This sequence encodes CASSRGGARDTQYF.

V gene TRBV20-1 combines with J gene TRBJ1-4; D perhaps matches TRBD1 (5 bases). The germline gives CDR1 DFQATT, CDR2 SNEGSKA (reference sequence). The length of the CDR3 is 17 residues. V was clipped by 3 bases and J by 1 base, with 18 bases between them. Here the CDR3 DNA reads TGCAGTGCTAGTTATCCCGCTGGGGGGGGAACTAATGAAAAACTGTTTTTT. This sequence encodes CSASYPAGGGTNEKLFF.

The chain is built from TRBV11-1 and TRBJ2-3, with 13 bases aligning to TRBD2. Germline CDR1 SGHAT, CDR2 FQDESV (reference sequence). CDR3 size: 18 residues. J lost 6 bases, V lost 4 bases, and 13 bases had no gene match. The chain's CDR3 is CASSSYPTSGGAMDTQYF. DNA of the CDR3: TGTGCCAGCAGCTCCTATCCCACTAGCGGGGGGGCCATGGATACGCAGTATTTT.

In this sample, this clonotype turned up many times. This chain joins TRBV12-3 or TRBV12-4 and TRBJ2-1, with 9 bases fitting TRBD2. This CDR3 region has 15 residues. J lost 9 bases, V lost 2 bases, and 8 bases had no gene match. The CDR3: CASSLRRGGIGEQFF. DNA of the CDR3: TGTGCCAGCAGTTTAAGGCGGGGGGGGATTGGTGAGCAGTTCTTC.

The chain combines TRBV12-3 or TRBV12-4 with TRBJ1-5, with TRBD1 as a possible D gene (5 bases). The CDR3 extends over 12 amino acids. Trimming removed 7 bases at V and 7 bases at J, with 11 bases between. The CDR3 here is CASTTGAQPQHF. CDR3 DNA: TGTGCCAGCACCACAGGCGCCCAGCCCCAGCATTTT.

This clonotype has only a few counts. V gene TRBV11-2 combines with J gene TRBJ2-1; weak D call: TRBD1 (6 bases). V was clipped by 5 bases and J by 5 bases, with 10 bases between them. Germline V gene sequence: CDR1 SGHAT, CDR2 FQNNGV. This CDR3 comprises 13 residues. The DNA of the CDR3 is TGTGCCAGCAGCGCAGACAGGCACAATGAGCAGTTCTTC. Protein: CASSADRHNEQFF.

This clonotype showed up just once. The chain combines TRBV5-1 with TRBJ1-1; no firm D call. Trimming left V 0 bases short and J 1 base short, with 13 bases between. The CDR3 contains 16 residues. The germline V gene encodes CDR1 SGHRS and CDR2 YFSETQ. CDR3 residues: CASSLGSLAQNTEAFF. The CDR3 nucleotides read TGCGCCAGCAGCTTGGGGTCCCTCGCGCAGAACACTGAAGCTTTCTTT.

At least ten counts were recorded for this clonotype. The J gene is TRBJ2-7, the V gene TRBV5-6; D is uncertain. From germline, CDR1 is SGHDT and CDR2 YYEEEE. CDR3 length equals 17 residues. V was trimmed by 4 bases and J by 0 bases, leaving 20 bases between them. DNA of the CDR3: TGTGCCAGCAGCCGTGATGTCGGACCAATGAGCTCCTACGAGCAGTACTTC. Encoded protein: CASSRDVGPMSSYEQYF. The full variable domain, in which reference TRBV5-6 and TRBJ2-7 provide the parts outside the CDR3, is DAGVTQSPTHLIKTRGQQVTLRCSPKSGHDTVSWYQQALGQGPQFIFQYYEEEERQRGNFPDRFSGHQFPNYSSELNVNALLLGDSALYLCASSRDVGPMSSYEQYFGPGTRLTVT.

This clonotype was found a few times. The genes are TRBV29-1 and TRBJ1-1, with D hard to call. The CDR3 is 13 amino acids. CDR1 is SQVTM and CDR2 is ANQGSEA in the germline V gene. V lost 5 bases and J lost 3, with 13 bases in between. The CDR3 DNA sequence: TGCAGCGTTACCTCTTCGAGGGACACTGAAGCTTTCTTT. As protein: CSVTSSRDTEAFF.

V is TRBV5-4 and J is TRBJ2-1, with no clear D. Germline V gives CDR1 SGHNT, CDR2 YYREEE (reference sequence). This CDR3 contains 13 residues. V shed 0 bases and J shed 7 bases, with 8 bases lying between them. The CDR3 coding sequence is TGTGCCAGCAGCTTGGTAGGGTGGAATGAGCAGTTCTTC. As protein: CASSLVGWNEQFF.

This clonotype was seen only a few times. The J gene is TRBJ2-1, the V gene TRBV7-3, with 7 bases aligning to TRBD2. Looked up from germline, CDR1 is SGHTA and CDR2 is FQGTGA. J lost 8 bases, V lost 2 bases, and 6 bases had no gene match. This CDR3 comprises 14 residues. Here the CDR3 reads CASSLGLGGDEQFF. CDR3 nucleotide sequence: TGTGCCAGCAGCTTAGGACTAGGAGGAGATGAGCAGTTCTTC.

The chain couples TRBV3-1 to TRBJ1-1; no reliable D call. This CDR3 comprises 13 residues. Trimming took 5 bases from V and 0 from J, leaving 7 bases between them. Germline V gene lookup returns CDR1 LGHDT and CDR2 YNNKEL (reference sequence). The CDR3 DNA reads TGTGCCAGCAGCTCCTCCTTGAACACTGAAGCTTTCTTT. This encodes CASSSSLNTEAFF.

This clonotype was observed a few times. The V call is TRBV5-1, the J call TRBJ2-1; TRBD2 matches at 8 bases. Per the germline V gene, CDR1 is SGHRS and CDR2 is YFSETQ. The CDR3 contains 15 residues. V shed 4 bases and J 9 bases; nucleotides not matched to a gene: 12. CDR3 loop: CASSLRGTRQTEQFF. CDR3 coding DNA: TGCGCCAGCAGCCTCCGCGGGACTAGACAGACTGAGCAGTTCTTC. The variable domain in full, with the rest retrieved from reference TRBV5-1 and TRBJ2-1, is KAGVTQTPRYLIKTRGQQVTLSCSPISGHRSVSWYQQTPGQGLQFLFEYFSETQRNKGNFPGRFSGRQFSNSRSEMNVSTLELGDSALYLCASSLRGTRQTEQFFGPGTRLTVL.

The chain links TRBV7-2 to TRBJ2-1; D gene ambiguous. V was cut by 1 base and J by 5 bases, with 3 bases left in between. Germline CDR1 and CDR2: SGHTA and FQGNSA. The CDR3 loop spans 12 amino acids. The CDR3 protein is CASSLGNNEQFF. CDR3 bases: TGTGCCAGCAGCTTAGGGAACAATGAGCAGTTCTTC.

This rearrangement joins TRBV2 to TRBJ1-1; 7 bases are shared with TRBD1. CDR3 length: 14 amino acids. CDR1 is SNHLY, CDR2 FYNNEI, per germline. With 6 bases clipped from V and 1 base from J, the junction kept 5 bases outside the gene matches. In DNA, the CDR3 is TGTGCCAGCAGCAGAAGGGGGCCGAACACTGAAGCTTTCTTT. It yields the protein CASSRRGPNTEAFF.

This clonotype was observed a few times. The chain combines TRBV12-3 or TRBV12-4 with TRBJ1-4; 7 positions agree with TRBD1. V gave up 8 bases and J gave up 7 bases; unmatched junction bases: 13. The length of the CDR3 is 15 residues. The CDR3 DNA follows: TGTGCCAGCGGCTTATCCGACAGGGCGAGTGAAAAACTGTTTTTT. Translation: CASGLSDRASEKLFF.

The genes are TRBV10-3 and TRBJ2-1; D assignment may be TRBD1 or TRBD2 (5 bases each). This CDR3 region has 15 residues. Germline assignment: CDR1 ENHRY and CDR2 SYGVKD. Trimming stripped 7 bases from V and 8 bases from J, with 21 bases between. The CDR3 loop is CAIMDRDAKPDEQFF. As DNA, the CDR3 is TGTGCCATCATGGACCGGGACGCGAAACCGGATGAGCAGTTCTTC.

This clonotype was detected only a few times. V and J are TRBV10-3 and TRBJ1-2; 7 nucleotides agree with TRBD1. The CDR3 extends over 13 amino acids. V lost 2 bases to trimming and J lost 6 bases; unmatched junction nucleotides: 3. Germline assignment: CDR1 ENHRY and CDR2 SYGVKD. CDR3 region: CAISEDRVNGYTF. Here the CDR3 DNA reads TGTGCCATCAGTGAGGACAGGGTGAATGGCTACACCTTC.

The V and J genes are TRBV29-1 and TRBJ2-5, with D unclear. The CDR3 is made up of 11 amino acids. CDR1 is SQVTM, CDR2 ANQGSEA, per germline. Trimming cost V 3 bases and J 3 bases, with 5 bases left between them. CDR3 DNA sequence: TGCAGCGTTGACCCGGAAGAGACCCAGTACTTC. Its translation is CSVDPEETQYF.

This clonotype appeared a few times. The chain combines TRBV5-1 with TRBJ2-5; D might be TRBD1 or TRBD2, each matching 6 bases. From germline, CDR1 is SGHRS and CDR2 YFSETQ. The CDR3 has 14 amino acids. V was clipped by 4 bases and J by 6 bases, with 16 bases between them. CDR3 region: CASSAGQNRQTQYF. The CDR3 coding sequence is TGCGCCAGCAGCGCGGGACAAAATCGACAGACCCAGTACTTC.

This clonotype was detected a few times. The chain recombines TRBV12-3 or TRBV12-4 with TRBJ2-5, with 7 bases aligning to TRBD2. The length of the CDR3 is 13 residues. The V segment lost 8 bases and the J segment 4 bases; nucleotides outside the gene matches: 7. DNA of the CDR3: TGTGCCAGCGGCCCTAGCGGTCTAGAGACCCAGTACTTC. Translating it yields CASGPSGLETQYF.

The chain uses TRBV7-2 and TRBJ1-5; 7 nucleotides align to TRBD1. The CDR3 spans 15 residues. Germline V CDR1 and CDR2: SGHTA, FQGNSA. The V and J ends lost 6 bases and 7 bases, in that order; junction bases with no gene match: 12. CDR3 in DNA: TGTGCCAGCAGTGAGAGACAGGGCTCGGGCCAGCCCCAGCATTTT. Translating gives CASSERQGSGQPQHF.